The 10 T cell receptor beta chains listed next were all sequenced from one sample in a study of cytomegalovirus exposure and HLA in healthy donors. Clones were sequenced by immunoSEQ multiplex PCR, and TCRdb holds only the in-frame ones, with some missing. Of more than 90,000 clones in the sample, roughly 82% were seen once. The sequencing sample was made of PBMCs. These receptors were taken from a man aged 18 to 29 in good health and CMV-seronegative.

In DNA form, the CDR3 reads TGTGCCAGCAGCTTTTGGACAGGGAACACTGAAGCTTTCTTT. Its protein is CASSFWTGNTEAFF. The V and J genes are TRBV5-4 and TRBJ1-1; TRBD1 aligns across 7 bases. The CDR3 runs 14 residues. V gave up 2 bases and J gave up 1 base; unmatched junction bases: 2. Germline V lookup: CDR1 SGHNT, CDR2 YYREEE (reference sequence).

The CDR3 DNA reads as TGTGCCAGCAGTGAAGCGGGGGCGGGGACAGGGTGGGGGAACACTGAAGCTTTCTTT. Protein product: CASSEAGAGTGWGNTEAFF. The chain joins TRBV6-1 to TRBJ1-1, with 9 bases identical to TRBD1. CDR3 size: 19 residues. The V gene end was trimmed by 0 bases and the J gene end by 1 base; junction bases not matched to a gene: 12. Germline V gives CDR1 MNHNS, CDR2 SASEGT.

V usage is TRBV7-9 and J usage is TRBJ1-2; TRBD1 is a possible D gene (5 bases). With 2 bases removed from V and 2 bases from J, the gap between germline ends came to 9 bases. The CDR3 spans 14 residues. Per germline, CDR1 SEHNR and CDR2 FQNEAQ (reference sequence). The CDR3 protein is CASSLMGGNYGYTF. CDR3 in DNA: TGTGCCAGCAGCTTAATGGGGGGGAACTATGGCTACACCTTC.

The CDR3 DNA reads TGTGCCAGCAGCGCGGGACAGGGTACTGAAGCTTTCTTT. It codes for CASSAGQGTEAFF. The chain links TRBV5-6 to TRBJ1-1, with 9 bases lining up with TRBD1. J was trimmed by 5 bases and V by 4 bases; bases with no gene match: 3. The CDR3 covers 13 residues. Germline V lookup: CDR1 SGHDT, CDR2 YYEEEE.

CDR3 sequence: CASGGRDTGELFF. The CDR3 nucleotides are TGTGCTTCGGGGGGGCGGGACACCGGGGAGCTGTTTTTT. The rearrangement uses TRBV28 and TRBJ2-2; 8 positions match TRBD2. Germline CDR1 reads MDHEN; CDR2 reads SYDVKM. The CDR3 is 13 residues long.

The CDR3 DNA sequence: TGTGCCAGCAGCTCGACAGGACAGACCAACTATGGCTACACCTTC. It specifies CASSSTGQTNYGYTF. V usage is TRBV5-6 and J usage is TRBJ1-2; possible D gene TRBD1, 6 bases. The CDR3 sequence is 15 residues long. Looked up from germline, CDR1 is SGHDT and CDR2 is YYEEEE. V gave up 3 bases and J gave up 2 bases, with 14 bases separating them.

The chain employs TRBV30 and TRBJ1-2; a possible D gene is TRBD1 (6 bases). Between the trimmed V and J ends, which lost 3 bases and 6 bases, there was a span of 14 bases. Germline CDR1 reads GTSNPN; CDR2 reads SVGIG (reference sequence). The CDR3 contains 13 residues. The CDR3 nucleotides are TGTGCCTGGAGCGGCGGGGGGGGCGATGGCTACACCTTC. Residues: CAWSGGGGDGYTF.

This chain links TRBV6-9 with TRBJ2-3; D might be TRBD2 (6 bases). The germline V gene encodes CDR1 MNHGY and CDR2 SVAAGI. The CDR3 runs to 17 residues. With 3 bases removed from V and 0 bases from J, the gap between germline ends came to 16 bases. CDR3 DNA sequence: TGTGCCAGCAGTTACCCCTTTCGGGGGAAAAGCACAGATACGCAGTATTTT. Its translation: CASSYPFRGKSTDTQYF.

The chain links TRBV29-1 to TRBJ2-7; TRBD2 is a possible D gene (5 bases). Trimming took 3 bases from V and 2 from J, leaving 5 bases between them. The CDR3 covers 11 residues. Germline V gene lookup returns CDR1 SQVTM and CDR2 ANQGSEA. The CDR3 spells CSVEEAYEQYF. The CDR3 DNA is TGCAGCGTTGAGGAGGCCTACGAGCAGTACTTC.

This clone was counted between two and nine times. Other DNA sequences in this sample translate to the same CDR3. V and J are TRBV6-5 and TRBJ2-2; D unclear. V was pared by 3 bases and J by 1 base, with 6 bases between. CDR3 length: 14 amino acids. The germline V gene has CDR1 MNHEY and CDR2 SVGAGI. The CDR3 DNA reads as TGTGCCAGCAGTTATGGCAGGAACACCGGGGAGCTGTTTTTT. It yields the protein CASSYGRNTGELFF.